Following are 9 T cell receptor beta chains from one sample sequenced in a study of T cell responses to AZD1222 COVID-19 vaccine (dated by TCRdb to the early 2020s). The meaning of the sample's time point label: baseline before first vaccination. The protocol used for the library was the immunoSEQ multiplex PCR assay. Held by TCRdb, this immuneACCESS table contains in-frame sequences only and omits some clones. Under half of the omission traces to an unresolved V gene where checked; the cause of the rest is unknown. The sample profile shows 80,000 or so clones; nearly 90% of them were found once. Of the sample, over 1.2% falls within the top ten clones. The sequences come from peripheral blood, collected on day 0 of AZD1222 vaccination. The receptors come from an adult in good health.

The CDR3 region has the DNA TGTGCCAGCAGTTTAAGACAGGGGGGCAATCAGCCCCAGCATTTT. Amino acids: CASSLRQGGNQPQHF. The chain links TRBV7-8 to TRBJ1-5; 9 bases match TRBD1. Trimming took 6 bases from V and 2 from J; bases not matched to a gene: 5. Per germline, CDR1 SGHVS and CDR2 FQNEAQ. The CDR3 has 15 residues.

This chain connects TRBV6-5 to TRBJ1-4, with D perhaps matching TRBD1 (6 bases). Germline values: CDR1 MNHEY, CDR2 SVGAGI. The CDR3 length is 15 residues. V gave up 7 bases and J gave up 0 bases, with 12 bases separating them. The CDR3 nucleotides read TGTGCCAGCACCACAGGGAGTGCAACTAATGAAAAACTGTTTTTT. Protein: CASTTGSATNEKLFF.

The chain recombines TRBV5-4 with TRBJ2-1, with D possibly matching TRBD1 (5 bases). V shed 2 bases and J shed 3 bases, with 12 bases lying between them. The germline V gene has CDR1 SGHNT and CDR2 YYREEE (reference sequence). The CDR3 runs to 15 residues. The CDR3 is CASSFEQEHYNEQFF. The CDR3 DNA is TGTGCCAGCAGCTTCGAACAGGAGCACTACAATGAGCAGTTCTTC. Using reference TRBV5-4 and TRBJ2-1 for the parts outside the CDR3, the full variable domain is ETGVTQSPTHLIKTRGQQVTLRCSSQSGHNTVSWYQQALGQGPQFIFQYYREEENGRGNFPPRFSGLQFPNYSSELNVNALELDDSALYLCASSFEQEHYNEQFFGPGTRLTVL.

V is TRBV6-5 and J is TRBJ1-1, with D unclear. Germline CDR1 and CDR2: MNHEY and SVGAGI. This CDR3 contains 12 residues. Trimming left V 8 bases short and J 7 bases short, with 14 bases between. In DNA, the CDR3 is TGTGCCAGCCGGACTCTATGGGGTGAAGCTTTCTTT. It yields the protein CASRTLWGEAFF.

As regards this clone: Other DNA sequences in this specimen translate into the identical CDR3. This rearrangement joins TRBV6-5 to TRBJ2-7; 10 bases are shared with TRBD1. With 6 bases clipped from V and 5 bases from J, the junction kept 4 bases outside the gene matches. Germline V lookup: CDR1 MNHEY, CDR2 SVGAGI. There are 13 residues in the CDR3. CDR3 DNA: TGTGCCAGCAGCCGGGACAGGGGCCACGAGCAGTACTTC. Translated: CASSRDRGHEQYF.

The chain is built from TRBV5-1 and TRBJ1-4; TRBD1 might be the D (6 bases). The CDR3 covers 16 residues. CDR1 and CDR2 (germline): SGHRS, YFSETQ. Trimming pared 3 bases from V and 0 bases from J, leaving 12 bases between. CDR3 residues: CASSSGQHTTNEKLFF. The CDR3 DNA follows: TGCGCCAGCAGCTCTGGACAGCACACAACTAATGAAAAACTGTTTTTT.

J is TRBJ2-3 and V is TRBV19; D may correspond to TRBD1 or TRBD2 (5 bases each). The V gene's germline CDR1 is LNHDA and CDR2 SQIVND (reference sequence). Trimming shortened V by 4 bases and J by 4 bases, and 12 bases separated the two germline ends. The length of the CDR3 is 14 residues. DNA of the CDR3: TGTGCCAGTAGTAGCGGTGGGGGTCCAGATACGCAGTATTTT. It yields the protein CASSSGGGPDTQYF.

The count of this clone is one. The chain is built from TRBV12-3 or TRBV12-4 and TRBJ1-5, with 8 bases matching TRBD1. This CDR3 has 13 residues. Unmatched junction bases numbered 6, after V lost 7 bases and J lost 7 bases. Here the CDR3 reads CASTEGQGQPQHF. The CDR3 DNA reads TGTGCCAGCACCGAAGGACAGGGACAGCCCCAGCATTTT.

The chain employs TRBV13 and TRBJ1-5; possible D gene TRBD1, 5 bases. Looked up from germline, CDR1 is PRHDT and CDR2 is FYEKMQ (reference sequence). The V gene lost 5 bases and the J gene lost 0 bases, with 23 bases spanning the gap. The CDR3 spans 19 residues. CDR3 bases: TGTGCCAGCAGCCTAACCCAGGGTGCCGGCGTGTATAGCAATCAGCCCCAGCATTTT. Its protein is CASSLTQGAGVYSNQPQHF.